This is a list of T cell receptor beta chains from one sample in a study of metastatic and nonmetastatic thyroid tumors. Through MiXCR, TCRdb re-clonotyped the PCR reads. The sample records tens of thousands of clones, 30% being singletons. The specimen was blood. The receptors originated from a female donor with papillary thyroid cancer or a benign thyroid nodule (not recorded which). Some clones in this sample may be carry-over from other donors' samples. Each CDR3 is given with its conserved first and last residue. Each record gives: V gene, clone size, D gene, J gene, CDR3 protein, CDR3 DNA. The D gene is left open where the match is weak. Part of the rows lack a size; the others show once, few, many or a class for expanded clones.

>TRBV20-1|-|TRBD1|TRBJ1-2
CRGDRENGYTF
TGCAGGGGAGACAGGGAGAATGGCTACACCTTC
>TRBV4-3|-|-|TRBJ2-2
CASSQDLGGRGAGELFF
TGCGCCAGCAGCCAAGATCTAGGTGGCAGGGGAGCTGGGGAGCTGTTTTTT
>TRBV3-1|-|TRBD2|TRBJ2-3
CASSQRGTDTQYF
TGTGCCAGCAGCCAGCGGGGGACAGATACGCAGTATTTT
>TRBV7-8|-|TRBD2|TRBJ2-7
CASSRSTGLAGGPYEQYF
TGTGCCAGCAGCCGCTCTACGGGCCTGGCGGGAGGGCCCTACGAGCAGTACTTC
>TRBV11-2|-|-|TRBJ2-7
CASSRTDSTGFGQCF
TGTGCCAGCAGTCGAACGGATAGTACAGGGTTCGGGCAGTGCTTC
>TRBV7-2|many|TRBD1|TRBJ1-5
CASSPPGQGQWPQHF
TGTGCCAGCAGCCCCCCGGGACAGGGCCAATGGCCCCAGCATTTT
>TRBV19|few|TRBD1|TRBJ1-5
CASSIQGGQPQHF
TGTGCCAGTAGTATTCAGGGGGGTCAGCCCCAGCATTTT
>TRBV6-4|-|-|TRBJ1-1
CASSAKPGGTEAFF
TGTGCCAGCAGTGCCAAGCCTGGGGGTACTGAAGCTTTCTTT
>TRBV6-2/TRBV6-3|-|TRBD1|TRBJ2-1
CASSGPGGNEQFF
TGTGCCAGCAGTGGTCCAGGGGGCAATGAGCAGTTCTTC
>TRBV20-1|-|-|TRBJ2-3
CSAEAGTGDTQYF
TGCAGTGCTGAAGCGGGGACAGGAGATACGCAGTATTTT
>TRBV10-3|-|-|TRBJ2-1
CAISDAAGSDEQFF
TGTGCCATCAGTGACGCCGCGGGTTCCGATGAGCAGTTCTTC
>TRBV7-3|many|TRBD2|TRBJ2-3
CASSLGTSGRRNTQYF
TGTGCCAGCAGCTTGGGGACTAGCGGGAGGAGGAATACGCAGTATTTT
>TRBV5-1|-|-|TRBJ1-5
CASSLDSNQPQHF
TGCGCCAGCAGCTTAGATAGCAATCAGCCCCAGCATTTT
>TRBV3-1|-|-|TRBJ1-5
CASSEGGVWQPQHF
TGTGCCAGCAGCGAAGGGGGGGTTTGGCAGCCCCAGCATTTT
>TRBV7-2|-|-|TRBJ2-3
CASSLAEADTQYF
TGTGCCAGCAGCTTAGCGGAGGCGGATACGCAGTATTTT
>TRBV6-2/TRBV6-3|-|-|TRBJ2-3
CASSYWLGTQYF
TGTGCCAGCAGTTATTGGTTGGGTACGCAGTATTTT
>TRBV6-2/TRBV6-3|-|TRBD2|TRBJ2-3
CASSYSLLAGHTDTQYF
TGTGCCAGCAGTTACTCGCTGCTAGCGGGACATACAGATACGCAGTATTTT